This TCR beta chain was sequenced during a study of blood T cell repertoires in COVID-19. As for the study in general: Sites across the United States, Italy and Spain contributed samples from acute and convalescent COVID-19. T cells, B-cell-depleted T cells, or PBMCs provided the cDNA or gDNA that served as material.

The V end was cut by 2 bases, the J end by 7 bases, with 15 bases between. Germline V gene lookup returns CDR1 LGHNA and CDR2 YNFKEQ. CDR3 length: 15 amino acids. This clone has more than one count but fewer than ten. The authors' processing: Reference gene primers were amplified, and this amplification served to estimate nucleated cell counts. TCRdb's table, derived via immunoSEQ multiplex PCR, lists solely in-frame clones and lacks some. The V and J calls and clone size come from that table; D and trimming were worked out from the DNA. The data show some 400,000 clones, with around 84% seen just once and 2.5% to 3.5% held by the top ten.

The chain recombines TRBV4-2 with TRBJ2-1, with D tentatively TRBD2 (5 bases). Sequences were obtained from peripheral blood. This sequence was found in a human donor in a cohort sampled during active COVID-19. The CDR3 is CASSQSTRMRNEQFF. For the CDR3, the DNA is TGTGCCAGCAGCCAATCAACTAGGATGAGAAATGAGCAGTTCTTC.